Following are 2 T cell receptor beta chains from one sample sequenced in a study of T cells in Graves' hyperthyroidism and ophthalmopathy. RNA transcripts served as the template for amplifying TCR beta CDR3 regions. The HTBI set primed first-round TCR CDR3 RT-PCR. One entry per CDR3 protein, called by TCRdb with MiXCR from the multiplex PCR reads. The sample lists some 740,000 distinct CDR3 sequences; approximately 14% were seen once. Specimen: blood. The source of these receptors is a woman between 18 and 30 years old with Graves' hyperthyroidism.

The sample holds many counts of this clonotype. The chain has TRBV20-1 and TRBJ2-7; 7 nucleotides line up with TRBD2. The CDR3 is 15 residues long. V shed 5 bases, J shed 3 bases, and the junction held 13 bases outside the gene matches. Germline V CDR1 and CDR2: DFQATT, SNEGSKA (reference sequence). The CDR3 DNA reads TGCAGTGCTGGGGAGTTCGAGACTAGCATCTACGAGCAGTACTTC. It codes for CSAGEFETSIYEQYF.

This clonotype was found a few times. The chain has TRBV7-9 and TRBJ2-2, with D tentatively TRBD1 or TRBD2 (5 bases each). The germline gives CDR1 SEHNR, CDR2 FQNEAQ (reference sequence). This CDR3 comprises 15 residues. Trimming took 8 bases from V and 4 from J, leaving 17 bases between them. CDR3 sequence: CASSLGDPGTGELFF. The CDR3 region has the DNA TGTGCCAGCTCTTTGGGGGACCCAGGCACCGGGGAGCTGTTTTTT.